Following are 12 T cell receptor beta chains from one sample sequenced in a study of T cells in tumors after PD-1 blockade. Libraries were prepared by immunoSEQ multiplex PCR; TCRdb keeps only in-frame clonotypes and omits some of them. The top ten hold 26% of the sample, which has about 20,000 clones, about 77% seen once. Sequenced here: PBMCs, sampled before anti-PD-1 treatment. The receptors were sampled from a human donor with basal cell carcinoma.

This chain joins TRBV28 and TRBJ2-3, with D unresolved. Germline loops: CDR1 MDHEN, CDR2 SYDVKM. The CDR3 is made up of 15 amino acids. V lost 5 bases and J 0 bases, leaving 12 bases between the germline ends. The CDR3 nucleotides read TGTGCCAGCAGTACCAACTTAGGTAGCACAGATACGCAGTATTTT. Its protein is CASSTNLGSTDTQYF.

This chain links TRBV2 with TRBJ1-2, with 9 bases that match TRBD1. Unmatched junction bases numbered 11, after V lost 6 bases and J lost 6 bases. Germline CDR1 SNHLY, CDR2 FYNNEI. The CDR3 length is 15 residues. CDR3 protein: CASSPSRTGADGYTF. The CDR3 bases are TGTGCCAGCAGCCCTTCTCGGACAGGGGCGGATGGCTACACCTTC.

This sequence joins TRBV2 and TRBJ2-5, with TRBD2 identical over 11 bases. The V and J ends lost 3 bases and 2 bases, in that order; junction bases with no gene match: 5. The CDR3 has 16 residues. Germline values: CDR1 SNHLY, CDR2 FYNNEI. CDR3 DNA sequence: TGTGCCAGCAGTGAGTGGGTAGCGGGGGGGCAAGAGACCCAGTACTTC. Translating it yields CASSEWVAGGQETQYF. The full variable domain, with the rest looked up from reference TRBV2 and TRBJ2-5, is EPEVTQTPSHQVTQMGQEVILRCVPISNHLYFYWYRQILGQKVEFLVSFYNNEISEKSEIFDDQFSVERPDGSNFTLKIRSTKLEDSAMYFCASSEWVAGGQETQYFGPGTRLLVL.

This clone was detected only a few times. This sequence joins TRBV10-1 and TRBJ2-1; D ambiguous. The V gene's germline CDR1 is WNHNN and CDR2 SYGVQD (reference sequence). V was cut by 7 bases and J by 0 bases, with 34 bases left in between. CDR3 length equals 22 residues. CDR3 region: CASNTPWYSSVGCPGSYNEQFF. DNA for the CDR3: TGCGCCAGCAATACACCTTGGTATTCCTCGGTGGGGTGTCCGGGCTCCTACAATGAGCAGTTCTTC.

The V gene is TRBV27, the J gene TRBJ2-1; no clear D. This CDR3 is 14 amino acids long. Germline CDR1 MNHEY, CDR2 SMNVEV (reference sequence). V lost 7 bases and J 7 bases, leaving 17 bases between the germline ends. The CDR3 sequence is CASTPPGQVNEQFF. In DNA form, the CDR3 reads TGTGCCAGCACCCCCCCAGGCCAGGTGAATGAGCAGTTCTTC.

This clone was seen only once. The rearrangement uses TRBV15 and TRBJ2-2; D might be TRBD1 (6 bases). Germline CDR1 and CDR2: LNHNV and YYDKDF (reference sequence). Trimming took off 2 bases at V and 6 bases at J, with 28 bases between the two ends. The CDR3 totals 20 residues. The CDR3 DNA follows: TGTGCCACCAGCAGATCTCGGGACAAGGGGTTAGGCGAAGGGCCCGGGGAGCTGTTTTTT. Translation: CATSRSRDKGLGEGPGELFF.

J is TRBJ2-6 and V is TRBV4-2; no clear D gene. The germline gives CDR1 LGHNA, CDR2 YNFKEQ. The length of the CDR3 is 19 residues. V was pared by 4 bases and J by 0 bases, with 19 bases between. CDR3 protein: CASSLKGRYAISGANVLTF. CDR3 sequence (DNA): TGTGCCAGCAGCCTGAAAGGGCGGTATGCCATCTCTGGGGCCAACGTCCTGACTTTC.

J is TRBJ2-5 and V is TRBV9; no clear D gene. The V gene lost 0 bases and the J gene lost 4 bases, with 13 bases spanning the gap. The length of the CDR3 is 15 residues. Germline V gene lookup returns CDR1 SGDLS and CDR2 YYNGEE. The CDR3 bases are TGTGCCAGCAGCGTAGCTCGGAATTGGGGAGAGACCCAGTACTTC. Amino acids: CASSVARNWGETQYF.

The gene calls are TRBV5-1 and TRBJ2-6; 9 nucleotides line up with TRBD1. V lost 4 bases to trimming and J lost 4 bases; unmatched junction nucleotides: 3. CDR1 is SGHRS, CDR2 YFSETQ, per germline. This CDR3 comprises 15 residues. The CDR3: CASSGDRVGANVLTF. In nucleotides, the CDR3 is TGCGCCAGCAGCGGGGACAGGGTAGGGGCCAACGTCCTGACTTTC.

The J gene is TRBJ2-5, the V gene TRBV7-3; 8 nucleotides align to TRBD2. The CDR3 is made up of 13 amino acids. The germline CDR1 and CDR2 sequences are SGHTA and FQGTGA. V lost 5 bases, J lost 4 bases, and 3 bases stayed unmatched. The CDR3 coding sequence is TGTGCCAGCAGCCCCGGGGGGGGAGAGACCCAGTACTTC. This codes for CASSPGGGETQYF.

V is TRBV5-6 and J is TRBJ1-1; D perhaps matches TRBD1 (6 bases). Germline V CDR1 and CDR2: SGHDT, YYEEEE. The length of the CDR3 is 14 residues. V lost 4 bases to trimming and J lost 2 bases, with 12 bases between them. In DNA form, the CDR3 reads TGTGCCAGCAGCCAGGGACACCTAAACACTGAAGCTTTCTTT. Its translation: CASSQGHLNTEAFF. The full variable domain, in which reference TRBV5-6 and TRBJ1-1 provide the parts outside the CDR3, is DAGVTQSPTHLIKTRGQQVTLRCSPKSGHDTVSWYQQALGQGPQFIFQYYEEEERQRGNFPDRFSGHQFPNYSSELNVNALLLGDSALYLCASSQGHLNTEAFFGQGTRLTVV.

The sample holds one count of this clone. The rearrangement joins TRBV3-1 (or the pseudogene TRBV3-2) to TRBJ2-1; TRBD2 matches at 13 bases. In germline, CDR1 is LGHDT, CDR2 YNNKEL (reference sequence). The CDR3 spans 16 residues. Unmatched junction bases numbered 8, after V lost 2 bases and J lost 10 bases. CDR3 sequence (DNA): TGTGCCAGCAGCCAAAGGCTGGGGACTAGCGGGATGGAGCAGTTCTTC. It encodes CASSQRLGTSGMEQFF.